Given below is one TCR beta chain in context. This sample is drawn from a study of technical replicates of blood from a handful of donors. Profiled with immunoSEQ multiplex PCR; TCRdb holds only in-frame clones, not every one. The data show some 13,000 clones, 85% to 95% seen once. The sequence came from a human donor in good health. Sequencing used PBMCs.

CDR3 nucleotide sequence: TGTGCCAGCAGTTTATCGCCCGGGACAGGGGCTGGAAACACCATATATTTT. Translated, it gives CASSLSPGTGAGNTIYF. The gene calls are TRBV27 and TRBJ1-3; 10 bases line up with TRBD1. CDR3 length: 17 amino acids. Germline CDR1 is MNHEY and CDR2 is SMNVEV (reference sequence). The ends lost 0 bases at V and 2 bases at J; junction bases unmatched: 4.